This is a list of T cell receptor beta chains from one sample in a study of shared clonotypes between healthy human individuals. Measured with immunoSEQ multiplex PCR; TCRdb has only the in-frame clones, and not every one. The sample includes approximately 2,000,000 clones, 85% to 95% of them seen just once. Sequenced material: naive CD4+ T cells from PBMCs. Receptor source: a man aged 18 to 29 in good health. Some clones in this sample may be carry-over from other donors' samples. The CDR3 runs from the conserved cysteine through the conserved F or W. D genes are given only for firm matches. Not all rows give a size; the values are once, few, many and, for expanded clones, a class.

v_call	j_call	clone_size	d_call	cdr3_aa	cdr3_nt
TRBV6-1	TRBJ1-3	-	TRBD1	CASKLDREGNTIYF	TGTGCCAGCAAATTGGACAGGGAGGGGAACACCATATATTTT
TRBV28	TRBJ1-2	once	-	CASSPNQGLYGYTF	TGTGCCAGCAGTCCGAACCAGGGACTTTATGGCTACACCTTC
TRBV6-4	TRBJ2-3	-	TRBD2	CASSQATSGSTDTQYF	TGTGCCAGCAGTCAAGCGACTAGCGGGAGCACAGATACGCAGTATTTT
TRBV2	TRBJ1-4	once	-	CASSLQDIRGNEKLFF	TGTGCCAGCAGTTTACAGGATATTCGGGGGAATGAAAAACTGTTTTTT
TRBV6-1	TRBJ2-3	once	TRBD2	CASSGWGGWESTDTQYF	TGTGCCAGCAGTGGCTGGGGGGGGTGGGAGTCCACAGATACGCAGTATTTT
TRBV11-2	TRBJ2-1	-	-	CASSLARAPYNEQFF	TGTGCCAGCAGCTTAGCGAGGGCACCCTACAATGAGCAGTTCTTC
TRBV6-4	TRBJ2-3	once	-	CASSDSPGGTDTQYF	TGTGCCAGCAGTGACTCGCCAGGGGGCACAGATACGCAGTATTTT
TRBV14	TRBJ2-2	-	-	CASSRTPANTGELFF	TGTGCCAGCAGTCGGACCCCCGCGAACACCGGGGAGCTGTTTTTT
TRBV5-1	TRBJ1-3	-	-	CASSLIGIHSGNTIYF	TGCGCCAGCAGCCTGATAGGAATCCACTCTGGAAACACCATATATTTT
TRBV7-3	TRBJ2-3	-	-	CASSGGKGDTQYF	TGTGCCAGCAGCGGAGGGAAAGGAGATACGCAGTATTTT
TRBV5-6	TRBJ2-5	-	-	CASSNTGQETQYF	TGTGCCAGCAGCAATACAGGGCAAGAGACCCAGTACTTC
TRBV7-9	TRBJ1-1	-	-	CASSSAGGKTEAFF	TGTGCCAGCAGCTCGGCCGGGGGGAAGACTGAAGCTTTCTTT
TRBV5-6	TRBJ2-7	-	-	CASSLAGNSIRDEQYF	TGTGCCAGCAGCTTGGCCGGGAACTCCATTCGCGACGAGCAGTACTTC
TRBV5-1	TRBJ2-1	-	TRBD1	CASSLSDRDYNEQFF	TGCGCCAGCAGCTTATCGGACAGGGATTACAATGAGCAGTTCTTC
TRBV28	TRBJ1-5	-	-	CASSFPDGGNQPQHF	TGTGCCAGCAGTTTCCCGGACGGGGGCAATCAGCCCCAGCATTTT
TRBV6-1	TRBJ1-4	-	-	CASSEHKNEKLFF	TGTGCCAGCAGTGAACATAAGAATGAAAAACTGTTTTTT
TRBV7-3	TRBJ2-1	-	-	CASSDNRVSSQFF	TGTGCCAGCAGCGACAACAGGGTCAGTTCGCAGTTCTTC
TRBV18	TRBJ1-2	-	TRBD1	CASSRDRVGYTF	TGTGCCAGCTCACGGGACAGGGTTGGCTACACCTTC
TRBV11-2	TRBJ2-7	-	TRBD2	CASSLEAGGYEQYF	TGTGCCAGCAGCTTAGAGGCGGGAGGGTACGAGCAGTACTTC
TRBV18	TRBJ2-3	-	-	CASSEGQADTQYF	TGTGCCAGCTCAGAGGGGCAGGCAGATACGCAGTATTTT
TRBV5-6	TRBJ2-5	-	-	CASSLGGSGETQYF	TGTGCCAGCAGCTTGGGTGGGTCCGGAGAGACCCAGTACTTC
TRBV29-1	TRBJ1-2	-	-	CSVEVWSGDGYTF	TGCAGCGTTGAAGTGTGGTCAGGGGATGGCTACACCTTC
TRBV7-2	TRBJ1-4	-	-	CASSLEWERGEKLFF	TGTGCCAGCAGCTTAGAGTGGGAACGAGGTGAAAAACTGTTTTTT
TRBV2	TRBJ2-7	-	-	CASSLGGRQAYEQYF	TGTGCCAGCAGCTTAGGCGGGCGCCAAGCCTACGAGCAGTACTTC
TRBV28	TRBJ1-1	-	TRBD1	CASTRLTGGTEAFF	TGTGCCAGCACACGATTGACAGGGGGCACTGAAGCTTTCTTT
TRBV6-4	TRBJ2-3	-	-	CASSLRNTDTQYF	TGTGCCAGCAGCCTACGGAACACAGATACGCAGTATTTT
TRBV6-1	TRBJ2-1	-	-	CASSEGLEPFREQFF	TGTGCCAGCAGTGAAGGGCTAGAACCATTCCGGGAGCAGTTCTTC
TRBV16	TRBJ2-2	-	-	CASSPRGTGELFF	TGTGCCAGCAGCCCCCGGGGCACCGGGGAGCTGTTTTTT
TRBV4-3	TRBJ1-2	-	TRBD1	CASSQGDGTVYGYTF	TGCGCCAGCAGCCAAGGGGACGGGACAGTCTATGGCTACACCTTC
TRBV4-1	TRBJ1-4	few	TRBD1	CASSQLRTGGVNEKLFF	TGCGCCAGCAGCCAACTACGGACAGGGGGCGTTAATGAAAAACTGTTTTTT
TRBV11-3	TRBJ2-1	-	-	CASSLVASANEQFF	TGTGCCAGCAGCTTAGTGGCTAGCGCCAATGAGCAGTTCTTC
TRBV28	TRBJ1-5	-	TRBD1	CASSSVVVPGQGMGWPQHF	TGTGCCAGCAGTTCCGTGGTTGTTCCGGGACAGGGGATGGGGTGGCCCCAGCATTTT
TRBV30	TRBJ2-7	-	TRBD2	CAWSVLGGGPWYEQYF	TGTGCCTGGAGTGTACTCGGGGGAGGGCCTTGGTACGAGCAGTACTTC
TRBV27	TRBJ1-1	-	-	CASNLPGGPNTEAFF	TGTGCCAGCAACCTCCCGGGGGGACCGAACACTGAAGCTTTCTTT
TRBV6-5	TRBJ1-1	-	-	CASSSGRRTEAFF	TGTGCCAGCAGTTCGGGCCGGAGGACTGAAGCTTTCTTT
TRBV18	TRBJ1-1	-	TRBD1	CASSHNHRGESDAFF	TGTGCCAGCTCACACAACCACAGGGGAGAATCCGATGCTTTCTTT
TRBV6-6	TRBJ1-4	-	-	CASSSLNEKLFF	TGTGCCAGCAGTTCCCTTAATGAAAAACTGTTTTTT
TRBV7-9	TRBJ2-5	-	-	CASEGRSQETQYF	TGTGCCAGCGAGGGACGGAGCCAAGAGACCCAGTACTTC
TRBV27	TRBJ2-7	-	-	CASSLKAALYEQYF	TGTGCCAGCAGTTTAAAAGCGGCCTTATACGAGCAGTACTTC
TRBV4-2	TRBJ1-1	-	-	CASSQSGTGVSEAFF	TGTGCCAGCAGCCAATCCGGGACGGGGGTCTCTGAAGCTTTCTTT
TRBV21-1	TRBJ2-1	-	-	CASTPGGLALNEQFF	TGTGCCAGCACCCCAGGGGGACTAGCGCTCAATGAGCAGTTCTTC
TRBV28	TRBJ2-5	-	-	CASSLQGLGTQYF	TGTGCCAGCAGTTTACAGGGTTTAGGGACCCAGTACTTC
TRBV6-5	TRBJ1-3	-	-	CASKTAGNTIYF	TGTGCCAGCAAGACAGCCGGAAACACCATATATTTT
TRBV18	TRBJ1-4	-	-	CASSPRGQLNEKLFF	TGTGCCAGCTCACCACGAGGGCAGCTTAATGAAAAACTGTTTTTT
TRBV4-1	TRBJ2-2	-	TRBD1	CASSQPTGGPGELFF	TGCGCCAGCAGCCAGCCGACAGGGGGCCCCGGGGAGCTGTTTTTT
TRBV9	TRBJ1-1	once	-	CASSAGHTEAFF	TGTGCCAGCAGCGCCGGGCACACTGAAGCTTTCTTT
TRBV9	TRBJ2-5	-	TRBD2	CASTRTSGGTQYF	TGTGCCAGCACGAGGACTAGCGGAGGGACCCAGTACTTC
TRBV5-6	TRBJ2-5	-	TRBD1	CASSLMGQGIQETQYF	TGTGCCAGCAGCTTGATGGGACAGGGTATACAAGAGACCCAGTACTTC
TRBV28	TRBJ2-7	once	TRBD2	CASSFPGGAYEQYF	TGTGCCAGCAGTTTTCCGGGGGGGGCCTACGAGCAGTACTTC
TRBV6-1	TRBJ2-1	-	TRBD2	CASSERLAGGYSEQFF	TGTGCCAGCAGTGAGCGGCTAGCGGGAGGATATAGTGAGCAGTTCTTC
TRBV6-6	TRBJ2-3	-	TRBD2	CASSGLAGTTDTQYF	TGTGCCAGCAGTGGACTAGCGGGGACCACAGATACGCAGTATTTT